The subject of this entry is one T cell receptor (beta chain). The antigen is not known. The data belong to a study of T cell responses to AZD1222 COVID-19 vaccine. Whole-study findings and limits: Repertoire sampling was restricted to post-peak T cell response timepoints.

The protocol was immunoSEQ multiplex PCR, while the TCRdb copy is restricted to in-frame clones and leaves out a portion. The data hold 110,000 to 150,000 clones, with about 91% observed a single time. CDR3 length: 15 residues. Trimming removed 0 bases from V and 7 bases from J; junction bases left unmatched: 4. Germline assignment: CDR1 LGHNA and CDR2 YNFKEQ. The rearrangement uses TRBV4-2 and TRBJ2-3; TRBD1 aligns across 10 bases. This clonotype originated in an adult in good health. The input for sequencing was peripheral blood, taken on day 0 of AZD1222 vaccination. For the CDR3, the DNA is TGTGCCAGCAGCCAAGATTGGGGACAGGGGAATACGCAGTATTTT. Amino acid sequence: CASSQDWGQGNTQYF.